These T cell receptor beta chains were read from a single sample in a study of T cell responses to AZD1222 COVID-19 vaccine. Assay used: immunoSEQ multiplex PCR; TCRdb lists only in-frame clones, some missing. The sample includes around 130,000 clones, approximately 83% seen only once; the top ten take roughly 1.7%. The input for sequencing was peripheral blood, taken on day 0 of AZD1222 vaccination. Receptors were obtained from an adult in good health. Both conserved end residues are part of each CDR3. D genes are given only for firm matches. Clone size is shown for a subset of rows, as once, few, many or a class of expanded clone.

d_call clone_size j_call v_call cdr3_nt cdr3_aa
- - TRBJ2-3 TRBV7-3 TGTGCCAGCAGTCCTAGCACAGATACGCAGTATTTT CASSPSTDTQYF
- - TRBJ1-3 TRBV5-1 TGCGCCAGCAGCTTGGGAGGGAGTTCCTCGGGGGTCTCTGGAAACACCATATATTTT CASSLGGSSSGVSGNTIYF
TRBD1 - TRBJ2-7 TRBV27 TGTGCCAGCAGTTTAGGACAGGGGGCCTACGAGCAGTACTTC CASSLGQGAYEQYF
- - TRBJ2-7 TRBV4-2 TGTGCCAGCCGCGGCAGGGACGTCGAGCAGTACTTC CASRGRDVEQYF
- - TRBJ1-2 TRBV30 TGTGCCTGGAGCCAATCTCAGGGGCTCGGCTACACCTTC CAWSQSQGLGYTF
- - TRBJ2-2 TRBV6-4 TGTGCCAGCAGTGAGGACAACACCGGGGAGCTGTTTTTT CASSEDNTGELFF
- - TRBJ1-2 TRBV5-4 TGTGCCAGCAAATGGACTTCAGCTAACTATGGCTACACCTTC CASKWTSANYGYTF
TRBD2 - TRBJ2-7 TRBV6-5 TGTGCCAGCAGTTTCGTAGCGGGAGGGCTTACCTACGAGCAGTACTTC CASSFVAGGLTYEQYF
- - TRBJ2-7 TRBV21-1 TGTGCCAGCAGCAAAGGTGGGGGGACCTACGAGCAGTACTTC CASSKGGGTYEQYF
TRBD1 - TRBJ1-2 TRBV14 TGTGCCAGCAGCCAAGGACAGGGGCCGTCTAACTATGGCTACACCTTC CASSQGQGPSNYGYTF
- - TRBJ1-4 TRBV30 TGTGCCTGGAGTACCGGGGCGGTTTACGGAAAACTGTTTTTT CAWSTGAVYGKLFF
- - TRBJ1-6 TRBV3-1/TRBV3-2 TGTGCCAGCAGCCCCCGCGGGCAGGGGAATTCACCCCTCCACTTT CASSPRGQGNSPLHF
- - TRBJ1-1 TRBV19 TGTGCCAGTATTGAGGGAGGCCCGAACACTGAAGCTTTCTTT CASIEGGPNTEAFF
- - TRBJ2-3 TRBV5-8 TGTGCCAGCAGCCACGGGCGACTCACAGATACGCAGTATTTT CASSHGRLTDTQYF
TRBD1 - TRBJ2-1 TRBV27 TGTGCCAGCAACCGGGACAGGTCTTGGGGGTTTACGGGCAATGAGCAGTTCTTC CASNRDRSWGFTGNEQFF
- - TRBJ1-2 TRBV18 TGTGCCAGCTCACCAGTCAGTAGCAGGGGTTACTATGGCTACACCTTC CASSPVSSRGYYGYTF
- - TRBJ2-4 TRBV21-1 TGTGCCAGCAGCCCACCCCTCGGGGCAGGGACCCTAGCCAAAAACATTCAGTACTTC CASSPPLGAGTLAKNIQYF
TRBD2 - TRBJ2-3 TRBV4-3 TGCGCCAGCAGCCGGGGACTAGCGGATGTCACAGATACGCAGTATTTT CASSRGLADVTDTQYF
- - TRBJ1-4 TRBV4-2 TGTGCCAGCAGCCAAGACTCAGGGATATCTAATGAAAAACTGTTTTTT CASSQDSGISNEKLFF
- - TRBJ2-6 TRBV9 TGTGCCAGCACCTCCGGGGCGAACGGGGCCAACGTCCTGACTTTC CASTSGANGANVLTF
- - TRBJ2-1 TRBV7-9 TGTGCCAGCAGCTTAGTAGGGCGCTACAATGAGCAGTTCTTC CASSLVGRYNEQFF
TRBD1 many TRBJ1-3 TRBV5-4 TGTGCCAGCAGCTTGGGGAAGGGGGCCTTCTCTGGAAACACCATATATTTT CASSLGKGAFSGNTIYF
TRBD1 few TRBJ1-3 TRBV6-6 TGTGCCAGCAGTAATCCCAGGGGGTTGGGAAACACCATATATTTT CASSNPRGLGNTIYF
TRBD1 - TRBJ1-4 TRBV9 TGTGCCAGCAGCCCCCAGGGGGCGCGAGGTGAAAAACTGTTTTTT CASSPQGARGEKLFF
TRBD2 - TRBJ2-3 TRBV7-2 TGTGCCAGCAGCCCCCGGGGTAGCGGGACAAATACGCAGTATTTT CASSPRGSGTNTQYF
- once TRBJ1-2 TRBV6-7 TGTGCCAGCAGTTACGGACTTAAGGCCACCTTC CASSYGLKATF
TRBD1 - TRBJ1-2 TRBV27 TGTGCCAGCAGTTGGGACAGACGCTATGGCTACACCTTC CASSWDRRYGYTF
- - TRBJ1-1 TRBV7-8 TGTGCCAGCAGCTCCGAACTGAACACTGAAGCTTTCTTT CASSSELNTEAFF
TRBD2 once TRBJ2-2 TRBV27 TGTGCCAGCAGTTTACCGGGACTAGCGGGAAACACCGGGGAGCTGTTTTTT CASSLPGLAGNTGELFF
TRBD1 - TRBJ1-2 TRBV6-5 TGTGCCAGCAGTTACGAGGACAGGGTTTCAGGCTACACCTTC CASSYEDRVSGYTF
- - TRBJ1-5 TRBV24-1 TGTGCCACCGGGACCCACGGGCGTCAGCCCCAGCATTTT CATGTHGRQPQHF
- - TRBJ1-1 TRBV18 TGTGCCAGCTCACCCCGTGGGCAGCCGAACACTGAAGCTTTCTTT CASSPRGQPNTEAFF
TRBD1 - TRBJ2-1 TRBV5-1 TGCGCCAGCAGCTTGGGAGTACAGGGGGCGATTTACAATGAGCAGTTCTTC CASSLGVQGAIYNEQFF
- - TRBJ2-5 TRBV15 TGTGCCACCAGCCCGAGGGCGGGGTACCAAGAGACCCAGTACTTC CATSPRAGYQETQYF
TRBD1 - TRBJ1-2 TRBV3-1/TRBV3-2 TGTGCCAGCAGCCATCCGAGGACAGGGTTCACCTTC CASSHPRTGFTF
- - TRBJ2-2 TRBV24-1 TGTGCCACCAGATCAGGGCCCACCGGGGAGCTGTTTTTT CATRSGPTGELFF
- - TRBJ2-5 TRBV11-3 TGTGCCAGCAGCGTAGACAGGTTGCCCCATGAGACCCAGTACTTC CASSVDRLPHETQYF
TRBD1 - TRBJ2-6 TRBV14 TGTGCCAGCAGCCTGGGACAGGGAATACTCTGGGCCAACGTCCTGACTTTC CASSLGQGILWANVLTF
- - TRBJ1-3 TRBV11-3 TGTGCCAGCAGCATGAACCCCCAGGGTCTAGGAAACACCATATATTTT CASSMNPQGLGNTIYF
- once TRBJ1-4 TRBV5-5 TGTGCCAGCACCGGGCAGGGTTACGAAAAACTGTTTTTT CASTGQGYEKLFF
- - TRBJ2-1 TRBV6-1 TGTGCCAGCAGTGAGCGGAGCTCCTACAATGAGCAGTTCTTC CASSERSSYNEQFF
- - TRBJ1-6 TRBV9 TGTGCCAGCAGCGCCACCCCGGACAGTGGATCTTACTCACCCCTCCACTTT CASSATPDSGSYSPLHF
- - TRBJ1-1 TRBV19 TGTGCCAGTAGCCAGGATTTGAACACTGAAGCTTTCTTT CASSQDLNTEAFF
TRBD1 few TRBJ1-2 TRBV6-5 TGTGCCAGCACCCCGGGACAGAACTATGGCTACACCTTC CASTPGQNYGYTF
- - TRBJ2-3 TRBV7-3 TGTGCCAGCAGCTTGGGCACCTCCACAGATACGCAGTATTTT CASSLGTSTDTQYF
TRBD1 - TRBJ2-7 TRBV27 TGTGCCAGCAGTTTAAGGGACAGGGGGCTCCACGAGCAGTACTTC CASSLRDRGLHEQYF
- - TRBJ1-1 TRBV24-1 TGTGCCACCCGAGGCCGCCCGGCCACTGAAGCTTTCTTT CATRGRPATEAFF
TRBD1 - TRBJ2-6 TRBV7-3 TGTGCCAGCAGCTTAGGGGGACAGGGAATCGCTGGGGCCAACGTCCTGACTTTC CASSLGGQGIAGANVLTF
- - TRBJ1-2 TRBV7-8 TGTGCCAGCAGCCTAGACGTAGGCCCCAAGGCAGAGGGCTACACCTTC CASSLDVGPKAEGYTF
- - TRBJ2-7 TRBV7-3 TGTGCCAGCAGCTTACACGGAGGGGGGTACGAGCAGTACTTC CASSLHGGGYEQYF
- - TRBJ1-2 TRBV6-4 TGTGCCAGCAGTGACTCCGTCAGAACGAGGGGCGGCTACACCTTC CASSDSVRTRGGYTF
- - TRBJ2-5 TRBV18 TGTGCCAGCTCACCTTTCGGGAGCGGGGAGACCCAGTACTTC CASSPFGSGETQYF
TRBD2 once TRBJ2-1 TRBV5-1 TGCGCCAGCAGCTTCAGCGGGAGAAACAATGAGCAGTTCTTC CASSFSGRNNEQFF
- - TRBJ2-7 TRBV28 TGTGCCAGCAGCGTGGGGGACCCTAAGCAGTACTTC CASSVGDPKQYF
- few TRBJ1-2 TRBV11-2 TGTGCCAGCAGCTTATACGGAAGCTCTGGTCGCTACACCTTC CASSLYGSSGRYTF